The clone carrying this T cell receptor beta chain was detected only a few times. PCR was run on genomic DNA. The TCR beta CDR3 region was amplified using 30 forward and 13 reverse primers. One entry per CDR3 protein, called by TCRdb with MiXCR from the multiplex PCR reads. The table lists 250,000 to 300,000 distinct CDR3 sequences, 40% to 50% of them singletons. This record belongs to a study of type 1 and type 2 diabetes patients. Turning to the study itself: Participants included type 1 and type 2 diabetes patients plus nondiabetic controls.

The CDR3 spans 16 residues. Germline CDR1 is LGHNA and CDR2 is YSLEER. V lost 0 bases to trimming and J lost 4 bases, with 16 bases between them. Diabetic patients met standard criteria for type 1 or type 2 diabetes. The sample taken for sequencing was peripheral blood mononuclear cells (PBMCs). J is TRBJ2-7 and V is TRBV4-3, with D perhaps being TRBD1 or TRBD2 (6 bases each). The clonotype was recovered from a man between 18 and 35 years old with type 2 diabetes. CDR3 protein: CASSQDYRDSGYEQYF. In DNA form, the CDR3 reads TGCGCCAGCAGCCAAGACTACAGGGACTCGGGTTACGAGCAGTACTTC.